The next 27 T cell receptor beta chains were all read from a single sample in a study of T cell clonality in common variable immunodeficiency. Here immunoSEQ multiplex PCR was the method, and the copy in TCRdb shows in-frame clones only, minus some. Observed in the sample are more than 65,000 clones, none of them singletons. Material for sequencing was peripheral blood mononuclear cells. The receptors were sampled from a person aged 18 to 70 in good health.

In its sample, this clone was seen many times. Read sequence stops 3 residues before the CDR3 end, and the germline J gene provides the missing end. This chain joins TRBV7-2 and TRBJ2-4; TRBD2 agrees at 12 bases. Losses at the gene ends were 0 bases for V and 6 bases for J; bases not matched to a gene: 3. The CDR3 covers 16 residues. The germline V gene encodes CDR1 SGHTA and CDR2 FQGNSA. The CDR3 DNA, read in part, is TGTGCCAGCAGCTTAGCGACTAGCGGGAGTAGAAACATT. Translation: CASSLATSGSRNI. The complete CDR3 reads CASSLATSGSRNIQYF. Variable domain in full (rest from reference TRBV7-2 and TRBJ2-4): GAGVSQSPSNKVTEKGKDVELRCDPISGHTALYWYRQSLGQGLEFLIYFQGNSAPDKSGLPSDRFSAERTGGSVSTLTIQRTQQEDSAVYLCASSLATSGSRNIQYFGAGTRLSVL.

This clone has only a few counts. The read is 3 residues too short to cover the CDR3 end, so that end is filled in from the germline J gene. The chain employs TRBV5-8 and TRBJ2-7; D is possibly TRBD1 (6 bases). The length of the CDR3 is 14 residues. Germline CDR1 is SGHTS and CDR2 is YDEGEE. V lost 2 bases, J lost 2 bases, and 11 bases lay in between. The CDR3 here is CASSFGQGPYEQYF. CDR3 bases read: TGTGCCAGCAGCTTTGGCCAGGGGCCCTACGAG.

This clone was picked up many times. The CDR3 is cut off 3 residues early in the read; its end comes from the germline J gene. The chain links TRBV12-3 or TRBV12-4 to TRBJ2-1; 9 positions match TRBD1. The CDR3 runs 15 residues. V was clipped by 6 bases and J by 2 bases; unmatched bases: 5. The sequenced part of the CDR3 DNA is TGTGCCAGCAGGGCGACAGGGGGTCCCTACAATGAG. Translated, it gives CASRATGGPYNE. The complete CDR3 reads CASRATGGPYNEQFF.

In this sample, this clone turned up many times. With the read ending 3 residues before the CDR3 end, the germline J gene is used to fill in that end. V gene TRBV20-1 combines with J gene TRBJ1-5; D may be TRBD1 (6 bases). Trimming took 5 bases from V and 5 from J, leaving 19 bases between them. This CDR3 has 15 amino acids. Germline V CDR1 and CDR2: DFQATT, SNEGSKA (reference sequence). The CDR3 is CSAWGPGRSDQPQHF. CDR3 bases read: TGCAGTGCTTGGGGGCCCGGGCGTTCCGATCAGCCC.

Many counts were recorded for this clone. The read halts 3 residues ahead of the CDR3 end, with the missing end drawn from the germline J gene. V is TRBV12-3 or TRBV12-4 and J is TRBJ1-1; tentative D call: TRBD1 (6 bases). The CDR3 length is 15 residues. The ends were cut back, 2 bases at V and 1 base at J, with 11 bases in the middle. The CDR3 sequence: CASSLSGARNTEAFF. The covered CDR3 bases are TGTGCCAGCAGTTTATCAGGGGCTCGGAACACTGAA.

This clone was found many times. The read finishes 3 residues shy of the CDR3 end, and the germline J gene is used to complete it. V usage is TRBV6-2 or TRBV6-3 and J usage is TRBJ1-5; a weak D match, TRBD1 (5 bases). This CDR3 is built from 15 residues. Germline CDR1 and CDR2: MNHEY and SVGEGT. Trimming stripped 0 bases from V and 6 bases from J, with 12 bases between. CDR3 residues: CASSYSPGRAQPQHF. The CDR3 bases that were read are TGTGCCAGCAGTTACTCGCCAGGGCGAGCTCAGCCC.

There are many counts of this clone. This CDR3 is CASSPAGRAKNIQYF. The sequenced CDR3 bases are TGTGCCAGCAGCCCAGCGGGGCGAGCCAAAAACATT. The chain uses TRBV7-2 and TRBJ2-4; 7 bases are a match to TRBD2. The read terminates 3 residues before the CDR3 end, so the remaining end is supplied by the germline J gene. Trimming at V came to 5 bases and at J to 0 bases, leaving 4 bases not matched to a gene. This CDR3 region has 15 residues. The germline CDR1 and CDR2 sequences are SGHTA and FQGNSA.

This clone was seen many times. Read data end 3 residues before the CDR3 end; the end is taken from the germline J gene. The rearrangement joins TRBV19 to TRBJ2-3; 9 bases are a match to TRBD2. The germline V gene encodes CDR1 LNHDA and CDR2 SQIVND (reference sequence). The V segment lost 4 bases and the J segment 5 bases; nucleotides outside the gene matches: 7. This CDR3 spans 15 amino acids. The CDR3 loop is CASSRAGGEGDTQYF. The covered CDR3 bases are TGTGCCAGTAGTAGAGCGGGAGGCGAAGGAGATACG.

This clone was detected ten times or more. The read terminates 3 residues before the CDR3 end, so the remaining end is supplied by the germline J gene. V gene TRBV23-1 combines with J gene TRBJ2-5, with 8 bases that match TRBD2. TRBV23-1 is flagged as an ORF with uncertain function. V was pared by 3 bases and J by 2 bases, with 14 bases of the junction left unmatched. The CDR3 runs to 18 residues. Incomplete CDR3 DNA: TGCGCCAGCAGTCATAAAGGAAGACTAGCGAGGAAACAAGAGACC. It is translated as CASSHKGRLARKQET. In full, the CDR3 reads CASSHKGRLARKQETQYF.

This clone was detected a few times. The read halts 3 residues ahead of the CDR3 end, with the missing end drawn from the germline J gene. This chain uses TRBV13 with TRBJ2-7; 9 bases agree with TRBD1. The CDR3 contains 14 residues. Looked up from germline, CDR1 is PRHDT and CDR2 is FYEKMQ (reference sequence). Trimming at V came to 4 bases and at J to 4 bases, leaving 5 bases not matched to a gene. The CDR3: CASSSGTGFYEQYF. The sequenced part of the CDR3 DNA is TGTGCCAGCAGCTCCGGGACAGGGTTTTACGAG.

This clone was detected many times. From the germline J gene comes the end of the CDR3, since the read stops 3 residues before it. This chain connects TRBV7-3 to TRBJ2-1; TRBD1 matches at 7 bases. This CDR3 contains 17 residues. Germline CDR1 SGHTA, CDR2 FQGTGA. V trimming: 5 bases; J trimming: 0 bases; junction bases outside the gene matches: 10. Incomplete CDR3 DNA: TGTGCCAGCAGCGTCCGGGACAGTCCTAGCTCCTACAATGAG. Protein sequence: CASSVRDSPSSYNE. The entire CDR3 protein is CASSVRDSPSSYNEQFF. Looking up the rest from reference TRBV7-3 and TRBJ2-1 gives the full variable domain: GAGVSQTPSNKVTEKGKYVELRCDPISGHTALYWYRQSLGQGPEFLIYFQGTGAADDSGLPNDRFFAVRPEGSVSTLKIQRTERGDSAVYLCASSVRDSPSSYNEQFFGPGTRLTVL.

This clone showed up many times. The read terminates 3 residues before the CDR3 end, so the remaining end is supplied by the germline J gene. The rearrangement links TRBV19 to TRBJ1-4, with D perhaps matching TRBD1 (5 bases). Trimming left V 3 bases short and J 4 bases short, with 15 bases between. Germline V gene data show CDR1 as LNHDA and CDR2 as SQIVND (reference sequence). The CDR3 runs to 16 residues. The DNA read from the CDR3 is TGTGCCAGTAGTATCGGGCAGGGTTTTGGTAATGAAAAA. Translating gives CASSIGQGFGNEK. The full CDR3 is CASSIGQGFGNEKLFF.

This clone was recorded at least ten times. CDR3 protein: CASSPLRSRGGSFNEQFF. Partial CDR3 DNA: TGTGCCAGCAGCCCCCTTCGGTCTCGCGGCGGGAGCTTCAATGAG. The rearrangement joins TRBV3-1 (or the pseudogene TRBV3-2) to TRBJ2-1; 7 nucleotides align to TRBD2. The read comes to an end 3 residues before the CDR3 does, leaving the germline J gene to fill in the end. Germline V CDR1 and CDR2: LGHDT, YNNKEL (reference sequence). The CDR3 totals 18 residues. Trimming at V came to 4 bases and at J to 6 bases, leaving 18 bases not matched to a gene.

This clone was observed at least ten times. The read falls 3 residues short of the CDR3 end, and the missing part is taken from the germline J gene. This chain connects TRBV7-2 to TRBJ1-1; 7 bases fit TRBD1. The ends lost 5 bases at V and 3 bases at J; junction bases unmatched: 6. The length of the CDR3 is 14 residues. The germline gives CDR1 SGHTA, CDR2 FQGNSA. CDR3 region: CASSRPTGHTEAFF. The CDR3 DNA, read in part, is TGTGCCAGCAGCCGCCCGACAGGGCACACTGAA. Full variable domain (rest looked up from reference TRBV7-2 and TRBJ1-1): GAGVSQSPSNKVTEKGKDVELRCDPISGHTALYWYRQSLGQGLEFLIYFQGNSAPDKSGLPSDRFSAERTGGSVSTLTIQRTQQEDSAVYLCASSRPTGHTEAFFGQGTRLTVV.

This clone appeared many times. The CDR3 goes on 3 residues after the read ends, and that part is filled in from the germline J gene. The gene calls are TRBV7-1 and TRBJ2-5, with 9 nucleotides matching TRBD2. TRBV7-1 has ORF status, its function being uncertain. Trimming took 3 bases from V and 0 from J; bases not matched to a gene: 23. The CDR3 extends over 22 amino acids. The part of the CDR3 DNA that was read is TGTGCCAGCAGCTCCCGACCCCCGTCCGGGACTAGCACCGCACAGGACCAAGAGACC. Its translation is CASSSRPPSGTSTAQDQET. In full, the CDR3 reads CASSSRPPSGTSTAQDQETQYF.

This clone occurred many times. The sequenced fragment ends 3 residues before the CDR3 boundary, so the rest is inferred from the germline J gene. The rearrangement links TRBV19 to TRBJ2-1, with TRBD2 matching over 9 bases. V dropped 1 base and J dropped 8; count of bases not matched to a gene: 3. This CDR3 comprises 14 residues. CDR1 is LNHDA and CDR2 is SQIVND in the germline V gene (reference sequence). The CDR3 here is CASSIGVAGDEQFF. Partial CDR3 DNA: TGTGCCAGTAGTATAGGGGTAGCGGGGGATGAG. The full variable domain, its missing parts supplied by reference TRBV19 and TRBJ2-1, is DGGITQSPKYLFRKEGQNVTLSCEQNLNHDAMYWYRQDPGQGLRLIYYSQIVNDFQKGDIAEGYSVSREKKESFPLTVTSAQKNPTAFYLCASSIGVAGDEQFFGPGTRLTVL.

This clone was detected many times. Read data end 3 residues before the CDR3 end; the end is taken from the germline J gene. The chain employs TRBV12-5 and TRBJ2-2; the D gene is possibly TRBD2 (5 bases). V dropped 8 bases and J dropped 2 bases, with 12 bases sitting between them. Germline CDR1 reads LGHNT; CDR2 reads FRNRAP. The CDR3 is 14 residues long. The sequenced CDR3 bases are TGTGCTAGTACCGGACTCCTTAACACCGGGGAG. This sequence encodes CASTGLLNTGE. The entire CDR3 protein reads CASTGLLNTGELFF.

This clone was detected ten times or more. The covered CDR3 bases are TGCAGTGCCCAGTGGGCGGGGTGGCAAGAGACC. Translated, it gives CSAQWAGWQET. The CDR3 in full is CSAQWAGWQETQYF. V usage is TRBV20-1 and J usage is TRBJ2-5; D is possibly TRBD2 (6 bases). Read sequence stops 3 residues before the CDR3 end, and the germline J gene provides the missing end. The germline CDR1 and CDR2 sequences are DFQATT and SNEGSKA (reference sequence). Trimming cost V 6 bases and J 2 bases, with 16 bases left between them. The CDR3 has 14 amino acids.

This clone was seen many times. The CDR3 end lies 3 residues beyond the end of the read and is filled in from the germline J gene. This chain uses TRBV5-6 with TRBJ2-2; no definite D call. Germline V gene lookup returns CDR1 SGHDT and CDR2 YYEEEE. This CDR3 has 12 amino acids. CDR3 DNA (partial): TGTGTAAGAGGAAATCGGGCCGGGGAG. Its translation is CVRGNRAGE. From start to end, the CDR3 is CVRGNRAGELFF.

At least ten counts were recorded for this clone. Sequence at one end of the junction differs from germline and may be a read error. Sequencing ends 3 residues short of the CDR3 end; the germline J gene provides the rest. The chain carries TRBV7-7 and TRBJ2-7, with a possible D match to TRBD2 (5 bases). The length of the CDR3 is 15 residues. Germline assignment: CDR1 SSHAT and CDR2 FNYEAQ (reference sequence). CDR3 DNA, as far as it was read: TGTGCTAGCAGCCGCGGGCCATCCTGGGACTACGAG. Amino acids: CASSRGPSWDYE. The whole CDR3 sequence reads CASSRGPSWDYEQYF.

This clone appeared many times. The read stops 3 residues short of the end of the CDR3; the missing end is completed from the germline J gene. The rearrangement links TRBV14 to TRBJ2-3; TRBD2 might be the D (6 bases). Trimming stripped 0 bases from V and 6 bases from J, with 13 bases between. This CDR3 is 15 amino acids long. The germline V gene encodes CDR1 SGHDN and CDR2 FVKESK. CDR3 amino acids: CASSQDRDSGDTQYF. The covered CDR3 bases are TGTGCCAGCAGCCAAGATAGGGACTCGGGGGATACG.

The sample holds many counts of this clone. The read falls 3 residues short of the CDR3 end, and the missing part is taken from the germline J gene. The chain employs TRBV30 and TRBJ2-1; D uncertain. The length of the CDR3 is 14 residues. Germline V gives CDR1 GTSNPN, CDR2 SVGIG (reference sequence). Trimming took off 2 bases at V and 1 base at J, with 9 bases between the two ends. The covered CDR3 bases are TGTGCCTGGAGTCCCGTCGGGTCCTACAATGAG. This translates into CAWSPVGSYNE. The whole CDR3 protein is CAWSPVGSYNEQFF. The full variable domain, in which reference TRBV30 and TRBJ2-1 provide the parts outside the CDR3, is SQTIHQWPATLVQPVGSPLSLECTVEGTSNPNLYWYRQAAGRGLQLLFYSVGIGQISSEVPQNLSASRPQDRQFILSSKKLLLSDSGFYLCAWSPVGSYNEQFFGPGTRLTVL.

This clone appeared many times. The read is 3 residues too short to cover the CDR3 end, so that end is filled in from the germline J gene. This rearrangement joins TRBV5-4 to TRBJ2-5; TRBD1 agrees at 9 bases. V gave up 4 bases and J gave up 7 bases; unmatched junction bases: 5. Per germline, CDR1 SGHNT and CDR2 YYREEE (reference sequence). CDR3 length equals 13 residues. The DNA read from the CDR3 is TGTGCCAGCAGCCTGGACAGGGGAGGGACC. Translating it yields CASSLDRGGT. The CDR3 in full is CASSLDRGGTQYF. The whole variable domain, remainder taken from reference TRBV5-4 and TRBJ2-5, is ETGVTQSPTHLIKTRGQQVTLRCSSQSGHNTVSWYQQALGQGPQFIFQYYREEENGRGNFPPRFSGLQFPNYSSELNVNALELDDSALYLCASSLDRGGTQYFGPGTRLLVL.

This clone was seen a few times. The CDR3 is CASSSIRQDNEKLFF. CDR3 bases read: TGTGCCAGCAGCTCAATCCGACAGGATAATGAAAAA. The chain carries TRBV7-9 and TRBJ1-4, with a possible D match to TRBD1 (6 bases). The read comes to an end 3 residues before the CDR3 does, leaving the germline J gene to fill in the end. The CDR3 spans 15 residues. Deletions cut 4 bases from V and 4 bases from J, with 13 bases between. Germline V gene lookup returns CDR1 SEHNR and CDR2 FQNEAQ (reference sequence).

The sample holds many counts of this clone. The read ends 3 residues before the CDR3 terminus; that terminus is restored from the germline J gene. The genes are TRBV20-1 and TRBJ2-5, with a tentative D call TRBD1 (6 bases). Germline lookup yields CDR1 DFQATT and CDR2 SNEGSKA (reference sequence). The CDR3 runs 17 residues. The germline V and J ends were trimmed by 3 bases and 0 bases, with 20 bases remaining between them. CDR3 DNA, as far as it was read: TGCAGTGCTAGCCCGGGACACCCCCGGGGATACCAAGAGACC. The encoded protein is CSASPGHPRGYQET. The entire CDR3 protein reads CSASPGHPRGYQETQYF.

This clone has a count of ten or more. The missing CDR3 end, 3 residues past where the read stops, is filled in from the germline J gene. The chain is built from TRBV30 and TRBJ1-2; D is possibly TRBD1 (5 bases). The CDR3 is made up of 14 amino acids. The V gene's germline CDR1 is GTSNPN and CDR2 SVGIG (reference sequence). Trimming took 2 bases from V and 7 from J, leaving 17 bases between them. The DNA read from the CDR3 is TGTGCCTGGAGTATCGTAAGGGGTACGAGTGGC. Translating it yields CAWSIVRGTSG. The whole CDR3 protein is CAWSIVRGTSGYTF.

This clone was picked up many times. From the germline J gene comes the end of the CDR3, since the read stops 3 residues before it. The V gene is TRBV20-1, the J gene TRBJ2-5; 8 nucleotides align to TRBD2. V dropped 5 bases and J dropped 2; count of bases not matched to a gene: 19. This CDR3 is built from 18 residues. CDR1 is DFQATT, CDR2 SNEGSKA, per germline (reference sequence). The CDR3 sequence is CSASAGVGISGAQETQYF. The part of the CDR3 DNA that was read is TGCAGTGCTTCCGCTGGCGTCGGGATTAGCGGGGCTCAAGAGACC.